Below are 8 T cell receptor beta chains sequenced from a single sample in a study of T cell changes during pregnancy in multiple sclerosis. This table comes from immunoSEQ multiplex PCR, and its TCRdb copy is limited to in-frame clones, with some not included. The sample includes about 50,000 clones, about 90% of them seen just once. The specimen was CD4+ T cells from peripheral blood mononuclear cells, collected after pregnancy. The origin of the receptors is a female donor in good health, enrolled as a control in a pregnancy study.

The chain has TRBV9 and TRBJ1-2, with TRBD1 as a possible D gene (6 bases). The CDR3 spans 16 residues. The V gene's germline CDR1 is SGDLS and CDR2 YYNGEE. The germline V and J ends were trimmed by 4 bases and 8 bases, with 24 bases remaining between them. The CDR3 DNA reads as TGTGCCAGCAGCCCCCGTAGTGGGGGGGCGGGTAGCGGCTACACCTTC. Translation gives CASSPRSGGAGSGYTF.

V gene TRBV5-8 combines with J gene TRBJ1-4; no firm D call. Trimming took off 4 bases at V and 7 bases at J, with 11 bases between the two ends. CDR3 length: 13 residues. Germline CDR1 reads SGHTS; CDR2 reads YDEGEE. In DNA, the CDR3 is TGTGCCAGCAGCGAGGAGAGGGCTGAAAAACTGTTTTTT. This gives the protein CASSEERAEKLFF.

The chain employs TRBV30 and TRBJ1-2, with D perhaps TRBD1 (6 bases). This CDR3 comprises 12 residues. Germline lookup yields CDR1 GTSNPN and CDR2 SVGIG (reference sequence). The V and J ends lost 6 bases and 8 bases respectively, with 16 bases between them. The CDR3 is CACASGTNGYTF. CDR3 sequence (DNA): TGTGCCTGCGCCTCCGGGACAAACGGCTACACCTTC.

The chain combines TRBV7-2 with TRBJ2-7, with TRBD2 matching 11 bases. J gave up 0 bases and V 1 base, and 2 bases lay outside the gene matches. CDR3 length: 16 amino acids. The V gene's germline CDR1 is SGHTA and CDR2 FQGNSA. In nucleotides, the CDR3 is TGTGCCAGCAGCTTAGAAGGGACTAGCGGCTCCTACGAGCAGTACTTC. Amino acid sequence: CASSLEGTSGSYEQYF.

This sequence joins TRBV30 and TRBJ2-6, with a tentative D call TRBD2 (5 bases). Looked up from germline, CDR1 is GTSNPN and CDR2 is SVGIG (reference sequence). The ends were cut back, 3 bases at V and 2 bases at J, with 11 bases in the middle. CDR3 length: 15 residues. The CDR3 coding sequence is TGTGCCTGGAGCCAAGTCGGGACTGGGGCCAACGTCCTGACTTTC. Its protein is CAWSQVGTGANVLTF.

This sequence joins TRBV27 and TRBJ1-1; TRBD1 is a possible D gene (5 bases). V shed 4 bases and J shed 1 base, with 13 bases lying between them. There are 15 residues in the CDR3. The germline V gene has CDR1 MNHEY and CDR2 SMNVEV (reference sequence). The CDR3 bases are TGTGCCAGCAGTTCTCGCTCCGACAGGAACACTGAAGCTTTCTTT. Translating it yields CASSSRSDRNTEAFF.

With respect to this clone: Mismatch with germline at one junction end may stem from a read error. The chain recombines TRBV7-7 with TRBJ2-5, with 7 bases matching TRBD2. The CDR3 is 14 residues long. CDR1 is SSHAT and CDR2 is FNYEAQ in the germline V gene (reference sequence). CDR3 nucleotides: TGTGCTAGCAGCCCGGGACTACACCAAGAGACCCAGTACTTC. Its protein product is CASSPGLHQETQYF.

The chain uses TRBV5-1 and TRBJ2-7, with TRBD2 matching over 7 bases. The CDR3 spans 16 residues. The V and J ends lost 1 base and 5 bases, in that order; junction bases with no gene match: 12. CDR1 and CDR2 (germline): SGHRS, YFSETQ. The CDR3 sequence: CASSLWGGGSLDEQYF. In DNA form, the CDR3 reads TGCGCCAGCAGCTTGTGGGGCGGGGGATCCCTCGACGAGCAGTACTTC.